These 18 T cell receptor beta chains share one sample of origin, sequenced in a study of Ad26.COV2.S vaccination and SARS-CoV-2 variants listed by TCRdb under 2021. Libraries came from the immunoSEQ multiplex PCR assay. The clones in this table, taken by TCRdb from immuneACCESS, are in-frame only. Not every clone is retained; where verified, under half of the shortfall comes from an unresolved V gene, and the cause of the rest is unknown. The sample has 500,000 or so clones on record, 75% to 90% of them singletons. About 2.7% of the sample goes to the ten largest clones. The treatment or condition label for this specimen denotes: around 19 received Ad26.COV2.S at low or high dose, single or two shots; 5 received placebo; per-sample allocation not given. For vaccine and placebo recipients, repertoires were sequenced using samples collected on day 63 after the first injection. The sample here was peripheral blood, taken in a trial of Ad26.COV2.S vaccine versus placebo. These receptors were taken from a person between 18 and 59 years old who received the Ad26.COV2.S COVID-19 vaccine or a placebo.

J is TRBJ1-5 and V is TRBV6-1, with D unclear. The CDR3 length is 14 residues. Looked up from germline, CDR1 is MNHNS and CDR2 is SASEGT. Trimming shortened V by 1 base and J by 4 bases, and 8 bases separated the two germline ends. The CDR3 loop is CASSEGGRNQPQHF. As DNA, the CDR3 is TGTGCCAGCAGTGAAGGAGGGCGGAATCAGCCCCAGCATTTT.

The chain uses TRBV4-1 and TRBJ2-7; D is perhaps TRBD1 (5 bases). The CDR3 is 15 amino acids. From germline, CDR1 is MGHRA and CDR2 YSYEKL. V was trimmed by 2 bases and J by 3 bases, leaving 14 bases between them. The CDR3 DNA is TGCGCCAGCAGCCAATTACAGGCGGAACTCTACGAGCAGTACTTC. Translated: CASSQLQAELYEQYF.

This clone was counted once. The genes are TRBV11-2 and TRBJ2-7, with D possibly TRBD2 on 5 matching bases. Germline lookup yields CDR1 SGHAT and CDR2 FQNNGV. Trimming removed 5 bases at V and 0 bases at J, with 14 bases between. CDR3 size: 15 residues. This chain's CDR3 is CASSRGLISSYEQYV. The CDR3 nucleotides read TGTGCCAGCAGCCGAGGGCTGATTAGCTCCTACGAGCAGTACGTC.

The rearrangement uses TRBV7-6 and TRBJ2-5; either TRBD1 or TRBD2 may supply D (5 bases each). CDR3 length equals 17 residues. Per the germline V gene, CDR1 is SGHVS and CDR2 is FNYEAQ. The V gene lost 1 base and the J gene lost 2 bases, with 17 bases spanning the gap. CDR3 DNA: TGTGCCAGCAGCTTAGTTCGGGACCAGCGGAGACAAGAGACCCAGTACTTC. This translates into CASSLVRDQRRQETQYF. Full variable domain (outside the CDR3, taken from reference TRBV7-6 and TRBJ2-5): GAGVSQSPRYKVTKRGQDVALRCDPISGHVSLYWYRQALGQGPEFLTYFNYEAQQDKSGLPNDRFSAERPEGSISTLTIQRTEQRDSAMYRCASSLVRDQRRQETQYFGPGTRLLVL.

This clone was observed a handful of times. The gene calls are TRBV11-3 and TRBJ2-3; a possible D gene is TRBD2 (6 bases). This CDR3 contains 12 residues. V was pared by 3 bases and J by 7 bases, with 8 bases between. Germline-derived CDR1 and CDR2 are SGHNT and YENEEA. In nucleotides, the CDR3 is TGTGCCAGCAGCTTGGGGGGAAATACGCAGTATTTT. Its protein product is CASSLGGNTQYF. The whole variable domain, filled in from reference TRBV11-3 and TRBJ2-3, reads EAGVVQSPRYKIIEKKQPVAFWCNPISGHNTLYWYLQNLGQGPELLIRYENEEAVDDSQLPKDRFSAERLKGVDSTLKIQPAELGDSAVYLCASSLGGNTQYFGPGTRLTVL.

The CDR3 DNA sequence: TGTGCCACCAGCAGAGATCTTCAGGGCGAGCAGTACGTC. Its translation: CATSRDLQGEQYV. The rearrangement uses TRBV15 and TRBJ2-7, with a possible D match to TRBD1 (5 bases). The germline V and J ends were trimmed by 0 bases and 6 bases, with 9 bases remaining between them. This CDR3 spans 13 amino acids. Germline V gene lookup returns CDR1 LNHNV and CDR2 YYDKDF (reference sequence).

A few counts support this clone. The V and J genes are TRBV4-3 and TRBJ2-1; D ambiguous. This CDR3 is 16 amino acids long. V lost 0 bases and J lost 4, with 13 bases in between. Germline lookup yields CDR1 LGHNA and CDR2 YSLEER. The DNA for the CDR3 is TGCGCCAGCAGCCAAGATCTGGCAACCCCGTACAATGAGCAGTTCTTC. It is translated as CASSQDLATPYNEQFF.

This clone was detected only once. The chain links TRBV5-4 to TRBJ2-1, with a possible D match to TRBD2 (6 bases). The germline V gene encodes CDR1 SGHNT and CDR2 YYREEE (reference sequence). The CDR3 consists of 16 residues. The V gene lost 6 bases and the J gene lost 8 bases, with 24 bases spanning the gap. The DNA for the CDR3 is TGTGCCAGCAACGACCTTGACGGAGGGAAATTTGATGAGCAGTTCTTC. Its protein product is CASNDLDGGKFDEQFF.

This rearrangement joins TRBV5-4 to TRBJ1-1, with D perhaps matching TRBD1 (5 bases). Deletions cut 1 base from V and 6 bases from J, with 19 bases between. Germline CDR1 and CDR2: SGHNT and YYREEE (reference sequence). This CDR3 has 16 residues. The CDR3: CASSLNFGGGDPEAFF. For the CDR3, the DNA is TGTGCCAGCAGCTTGAATTTCGGGGGTGGGGACCCTGAAGCTTTCTTT.

Here the CDR3 reads CAWSGLGYLDTQYF. CDR3 nucleotides: TGTGCCTGGAGTGGCTTAGGCTACTTGGATACGCAGTATTTT. V usage is TRBV30 and J usage is TRBJ2-3, with D unclear. Germline CDR1 is GTSNPN and CDR2 is SVGIG (reference sequence). This CDR3 contains 14 residues. The germline V and J ends were trimmed by 1 base and 6 bases, with 14 bases remaining between them.

The chain carries TRBV28 and TRBJ1-4; TRBD1 agrees at 8 bases. CDR1 MDHEN and CDR2 SYDVKM come from the germline V gene. CDR3 length equals 13 residues. Trimming took 11 bases from V and 6 from J; bases not matched to a gene: 8. DNA for the CDR3: TGTGCCTCCCGCGGGACAGGCCATGAAAAACTGTTTTTT. Its protein product is CASRGTGHEKLFF.

The V gene is TRBV18, the J gene TRBJ1-3; possible D gene TRBD1, 5 bases. Germline V gene sequence: CDR1 KGHSH, CDR2 LQKENI. Trimming took 2 bases from V and 9 from J, leaving 23 bases between them. The CDR3 extends over 17 amino acids. The DNA for the CDR3 is TGTGCCAGCTCACCAAGAAATGACGGGACGCTAGATCCCACCATATATTTT. Protein: CASSPRNDGTLDPTIYF.

V is TRBV4-1 and J is TRBJ2-5, with D perhaps TRBD2 (5 bases). The CDR3 totals 14 residues. Trimming took off 3 bases at V and 4 bases at J, with 12 bases between the two ends. The germline gives CDR1 MGHRA, CDR2 YSYEKL. CDR3 sequence reads: CASSQRAWGETQYF. The DNA for the CDR3 is TGCGCCAGCAGCCAGAGGGCCTGGGGAGAGACCCAGTACTTC.

This clone was seen only once. The CDR3 spells CAISGIRVDEQFF. The CDR3 bases are TGTGCCATCAGTGGAATACGGGTGGATGAGCAGTTCTTC. The chain combines TRBV10-3 with TRBJ2-1; D is undetermined. Germline CDR1 is ENHRY and CDR2 is SYGVKD. V was trimmed by 4 bases and J by 8 bases, leaving 12 bases between them. CDR3 length equals 13 residues.

This clone was observed a single time. V usage is TRBV7-9 and J usage is TRBJ1-1; possibly TRBD1 for D (6 bases). Germline assignment: CDR1 SEHNR and CDR2 FQNEAQ (reference sequence). The V end was cut by 5 bases, the J end by 4 bases, with 11 bases between. The CDR3 covers 13 residues. CDR3 residues: CASSVGGVTEAFF. The CDR3 nucleotides read TGTGCCAGCAGCGTCGGGGGCGTCACTGAAGCTTTCTTT.

The chain couples TRBV7-3 to TRBJ2-7; a possible D gene is TRBD1 (6 bases). The CDR3 is 14 residues long. V lost 3 bases, J lost 7 bases, and 16 bases lay in between. The germline gives CDR1 SGHTA, CDR2 FQGTGA. The CDR3 loop is CASSLTGAAREQYF. CDR3 DNA sequence: TGTGCCAGCAGCTTGACAGGAGCCGCTCGGGAGCAGTACTTC.

J is TRBJ2-3 and V is TRBV3-1 (or the pseudogene TRBV3-2); D gene uncertain. The length of the CDR3 is 11 residues. Germline V lookup: CDR1 LGHDT, CDR2 YNNKEL (reference sequence). Trimming stripped 3 bases from V and 4 bases from J, with 2 bases between. Here the CDR3 DNA reads TGTGCCAGCAGCCAGGCAGATACGCAGTATTTT. Protein sequence: CASSQADTQYF.

The chain combines TRBV24-1 with TRBJ2-3, with D possibly being TRBD1 (5 bases). The CDR3 extends over 14 amino acids. Per germline, CDR1 KGHDR and CDR2 SFDVKD. The ends were cut back, 6 bases at V and 0 bases at J, with 9 bases in the middle. CDR3 region: CATSIRDSTDTQYF. In DNA form, the CDR3 reads TGTGCCACCAGTATCAGGGATAGCACAGATACGCAGTATTTT.